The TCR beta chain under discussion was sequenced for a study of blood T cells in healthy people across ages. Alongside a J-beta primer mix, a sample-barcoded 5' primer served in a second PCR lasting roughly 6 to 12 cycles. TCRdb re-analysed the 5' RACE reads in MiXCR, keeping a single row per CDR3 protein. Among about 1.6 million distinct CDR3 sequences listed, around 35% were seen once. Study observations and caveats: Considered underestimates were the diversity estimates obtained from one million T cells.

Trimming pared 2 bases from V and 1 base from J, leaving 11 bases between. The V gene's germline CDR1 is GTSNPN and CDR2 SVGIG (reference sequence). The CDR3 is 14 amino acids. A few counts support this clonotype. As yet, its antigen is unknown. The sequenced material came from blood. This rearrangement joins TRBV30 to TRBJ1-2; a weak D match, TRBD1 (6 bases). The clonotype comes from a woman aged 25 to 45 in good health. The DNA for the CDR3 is TGTGCCTGGAGTCCCAGGGGTATTAACTATGGCTACACCTTC. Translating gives CAWSPRGINYGYTF. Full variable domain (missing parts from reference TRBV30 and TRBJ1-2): SQTIHQWPATLVQPVGSPLSLECTVEGTSNPNLYWYRQAAGRGLQLLFYSVGIGQISSEVPQNLSASRPQDRQFILSSKKLLLSDSGFYLCAWSPRGINYGYTFGSGTRLTVV.